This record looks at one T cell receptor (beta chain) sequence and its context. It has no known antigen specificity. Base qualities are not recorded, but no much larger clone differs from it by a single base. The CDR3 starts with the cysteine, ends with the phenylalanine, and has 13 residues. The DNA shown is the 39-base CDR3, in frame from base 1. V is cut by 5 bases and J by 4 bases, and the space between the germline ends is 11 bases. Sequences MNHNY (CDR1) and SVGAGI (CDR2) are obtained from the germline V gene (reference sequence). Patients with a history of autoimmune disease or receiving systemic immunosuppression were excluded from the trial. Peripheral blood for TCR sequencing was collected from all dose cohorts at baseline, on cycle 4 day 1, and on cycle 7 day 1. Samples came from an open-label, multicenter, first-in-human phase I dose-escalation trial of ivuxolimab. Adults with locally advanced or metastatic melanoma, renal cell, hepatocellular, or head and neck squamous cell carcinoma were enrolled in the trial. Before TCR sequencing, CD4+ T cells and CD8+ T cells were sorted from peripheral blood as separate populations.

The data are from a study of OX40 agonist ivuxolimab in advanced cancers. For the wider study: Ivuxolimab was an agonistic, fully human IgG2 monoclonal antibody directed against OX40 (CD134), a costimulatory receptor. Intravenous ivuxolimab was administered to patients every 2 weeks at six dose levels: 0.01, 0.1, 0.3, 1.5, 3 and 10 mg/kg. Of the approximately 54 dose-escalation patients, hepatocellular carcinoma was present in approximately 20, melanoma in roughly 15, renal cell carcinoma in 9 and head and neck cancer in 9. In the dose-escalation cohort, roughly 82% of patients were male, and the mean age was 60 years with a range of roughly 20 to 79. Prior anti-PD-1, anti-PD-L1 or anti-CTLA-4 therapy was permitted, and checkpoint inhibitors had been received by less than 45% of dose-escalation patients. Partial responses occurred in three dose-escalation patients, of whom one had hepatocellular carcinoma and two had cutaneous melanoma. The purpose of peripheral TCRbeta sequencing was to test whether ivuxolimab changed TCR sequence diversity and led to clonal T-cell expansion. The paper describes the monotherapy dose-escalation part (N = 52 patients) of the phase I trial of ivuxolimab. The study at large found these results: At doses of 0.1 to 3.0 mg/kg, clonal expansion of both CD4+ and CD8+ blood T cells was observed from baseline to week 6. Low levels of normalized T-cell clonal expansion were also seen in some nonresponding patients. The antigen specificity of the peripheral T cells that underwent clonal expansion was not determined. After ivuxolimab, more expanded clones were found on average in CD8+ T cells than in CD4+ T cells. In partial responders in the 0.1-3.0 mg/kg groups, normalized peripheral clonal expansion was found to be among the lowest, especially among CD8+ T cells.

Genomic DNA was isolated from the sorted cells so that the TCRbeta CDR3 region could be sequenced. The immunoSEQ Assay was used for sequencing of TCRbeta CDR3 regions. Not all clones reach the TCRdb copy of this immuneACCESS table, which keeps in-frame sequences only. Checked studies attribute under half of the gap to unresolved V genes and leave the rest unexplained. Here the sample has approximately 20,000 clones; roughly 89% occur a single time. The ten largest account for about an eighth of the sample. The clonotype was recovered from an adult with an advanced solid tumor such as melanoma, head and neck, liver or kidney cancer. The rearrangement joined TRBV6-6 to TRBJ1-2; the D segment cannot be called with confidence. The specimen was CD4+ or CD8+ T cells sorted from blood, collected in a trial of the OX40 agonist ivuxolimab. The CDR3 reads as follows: CASSPQVFYGYTF. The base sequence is TGTGCCAGCAGTCCGCAGGTTTTCTATGGCTACACCTTC.